This T cell receptor beta chain was sequenced during a study of blood T cell dynamics during melanoma immunotherapy. Notes on the study in general: Clones driving repertoire changes may be melanoma-specific or general immune activation.

With regard to this clone: Antigen specificity is unknown.

TCRdb's table, derived via immunoSEQ multiplex PCR, lists solely in-frame clones and lacks some. The data show 15,000 to 20,000 clones, with around 83% seen just once and 7.6% held by the top ten. Time point noted: pre-treatment baseline. Patients with prior systemic cancer treatment, concomitant immunosuppressants, or other active malignancies were excluded. CDR3 length: 16 amino acids. Looked up from germline, CDR1 is MGHDK and CDR2 is SYGVNS. Unmatched junction bases numbered 7, after V lost 3 bases and J lost 6 bases. The clonotype was recovered from a human donor with melanoma. The sample in question was blood, obtained from a patient treated with checkpoint blockade. The V call is TRBV25-1, the J call TRBJ2-3; 12 nucleotides agree with TRBD2. The CDR3, as DNA: TGTGCCAGCAGTGACACCGGGACTAGCGGGTTGGATACGCAGTATTTT. This sequence encodes CASSDTGTSGLDTQYF.